This TCR beta chain was retrieved from a study of blood T cell repertoires in COVID-19. Repertoires were generated with immunoSEQ multiplex PCR, while TCRdb's copy carries only in-frame clones and drops some. The repertoire has 200,000 to 300,000 clones, around nine tenths of them found once; the top ten carry around 10%. V dropped 0 bases and J dropped 1 base, with 7 bases sitting between them. The CDR3 length is 15 residues. In germline, CDR1 is SGHDT, CDR2 YYEEEE. This TCR derives from a man aged 40-55 years who had recovered from COVID-19. The V and J genes are TRBV5-6 and TRBJ2-2; D is ambiguous. Sequencing input: PBMCs or T cells enriched from blood (not recorded which). CDR3 nucleotides: TGTGCCAGCAGCTTGGAATGGCAGAACACCGGGGAGCTGTTTTTT. Amino acid sequence: CASSLEWQNTGELFF. The whole variable domain, remainder taken from reference TRBV5-6 and TRBJ2-2, is DAGVTQSPTHLIKTRGQQVTLRCSPKSGHDTVSWYQQALGQGPQFIFQYYEEEERQRGNFPDRFSGHQFPNYSSELNVNALLLGDSALYLCASSLEWQNTGELFFGEGSRLTVL.